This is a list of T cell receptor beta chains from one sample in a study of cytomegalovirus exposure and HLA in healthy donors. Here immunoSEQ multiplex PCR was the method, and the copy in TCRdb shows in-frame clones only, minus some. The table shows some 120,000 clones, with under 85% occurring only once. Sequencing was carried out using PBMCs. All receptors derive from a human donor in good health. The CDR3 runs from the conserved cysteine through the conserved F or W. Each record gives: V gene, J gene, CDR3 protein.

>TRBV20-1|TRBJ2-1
CSARPSGEQFF
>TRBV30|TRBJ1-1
CAWSVFLGTEAFF
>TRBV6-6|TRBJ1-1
CASSHQGDTEAFF
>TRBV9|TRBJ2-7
CASSVDLAVPYEQYF
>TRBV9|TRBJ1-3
CASSVGQGIGNTIYF
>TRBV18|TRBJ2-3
CASSPPQGAGGPDTQYF
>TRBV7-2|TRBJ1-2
CASSPGTGKGGYTF
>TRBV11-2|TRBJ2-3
CASSLGSVLTRSTDTQYF
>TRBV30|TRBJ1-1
CAWRPGTRNTEAFF
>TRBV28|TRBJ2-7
CASSLSVSEQYF
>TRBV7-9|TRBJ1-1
CASSLEALNTEAFF
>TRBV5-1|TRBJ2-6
CASSDRSSGANVLTF
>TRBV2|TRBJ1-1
CASSPDRDTEAFF
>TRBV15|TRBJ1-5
CATSVLRDTRAQPQHF
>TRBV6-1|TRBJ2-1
CASVSGGHNEQFF
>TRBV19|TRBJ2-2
CASSPPVGARTGELFF
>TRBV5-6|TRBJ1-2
CASSLGGAGYTF
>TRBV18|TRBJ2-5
CASSPGTGVRETQYF
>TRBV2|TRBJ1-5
CASTPDSVNQPQHF
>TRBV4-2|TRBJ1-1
CASSLGEGGNTEAFF
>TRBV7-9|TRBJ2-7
CASSFLAGRGEQYF
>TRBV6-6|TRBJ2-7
CASSYGAGGSYEQYF
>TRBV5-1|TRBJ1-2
CASSLGTRWGIGYGYTF
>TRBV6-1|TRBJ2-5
CASSEAQGREETQYF
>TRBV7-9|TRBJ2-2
CASSLWRSANPTLTGELFF
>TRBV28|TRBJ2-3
CASSLQGRDTQYF
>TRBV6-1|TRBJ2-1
CASSGAGPPSYNEQFF
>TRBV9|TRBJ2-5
CASGIQETQYF
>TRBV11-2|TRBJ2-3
CASSSRATGFTDTQYF
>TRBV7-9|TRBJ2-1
CASSFLAGGWNEQFF
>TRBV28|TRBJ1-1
CASTPGQMNTEAFF
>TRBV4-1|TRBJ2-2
CASSLQYLLAGNTGELFF
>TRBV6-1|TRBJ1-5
CASGGGGNNQPQHF